This T cell receptor beta chain was observed in a study of technical replicates of blood from a few donors. Trimming took 2 bases from V and 9 from J; bases not matched to a gene: 9. Germline lookup yields CDR1 MDHEN and CDR2 SYDVKM. The CDR3 length is 15 residues. The repertoire was sequenced with immunoSEQ multiplex PCR; TCRdb's copy has only in-frame clones and lacks some. The sample has tens of thousands of clones; more than 85% are singletons. The sample was T cells isolated from PBMCs. V usage is TRBV28 and J usage is TRBJ2-1, with 8 bases aligning to TRBD2. The receptor was isolated from a human donor in good health. Some clones in this sample may be carry-over from other donors' samples. This CDR3 is CASSLIREGPPEQFF. CDR3 coding DNA: TGTGCCAGCAGTTTAATCCGGGAGGGCCCTCCTGAGCAGTTCTTC.